These T cell receptor beta chains were read from a single sample in a study of cytomegalovirus exposure and HLA in healthy donors. Sequenced by immunoSEQ multiplex PCR; TCRdb stores in-frame clones only, minus some. The sample has 150,000 to 200,000 clones; roughly 85% are singletons. Input material: PBMCs. Every receptor here comes from a man aged 30 to 45 in good health and CMV-seropositive. CDR3s include the opening cysteine and the closing phenylalanine or tryptophan. Fields, in order: D gene, clone size, J gene, V gene, CDR3 protein, CDR3 DNA. A D gene is named only where the DNA matches it firmly. Rows may omit the clone size; those that give it use once, few, many or a size class.

d_gene: TRBD1
abundance: -
j_gene: TRBJ2-7
v_gene: TRBV4-2
CDR3aa: CASSQEIQGREQYF
CDR3nt: TGTGCCAGCAGCCAAGAGATACAGGGGCGCGAGCAGTACTTC

d_gene: TRBD1
abundance: -
j_gene: TRBJ2-7
v_gene: TRBV5-1
CDR3aa: CASSRTGVNYEQYF
CDR3nt: TGCGCCAGCAGCAGGACAGGTGTAAACTACGAGCAGTACTTC

d_gene: -
abundance: once
j_gene: TRBJ1-4
v_gene: TRBV6-1
CDR3aa: CASSIYRENAEKLFF
CDR3nt: TGTGCCAGCAGTATTTACAGGGAAAATGCCGAAAAACTGTTTTTT

d_gene: -
abundance: -
j_gene: TRBJ1-4
v_gene: TRBV30
CDR3aa: CAWAGRPNEKLFF
CDR3nt: TGTGCCTGGGCGGGACGGCCTAATGAAAAACTGTTTTTT

d_gene: TRBD2
abundance: -
j_gene: TRBJ2-3
v_gene: TRBV5-4
CDR3aa: CASSPRGSSGRKDTQYF
CDR3nt: TGTGCCAGCAGCCCGAGGGGGTCTAGCGGGAGAAAAGATACGCAGTATTTT

d_gene: TRBD1
abundance: -
j_gene: TRBJ2-1
v_gene: TRBV28
CDR3aa: CASKGAWDRYNEQFF
CDR3nt: TGTGCCAGCAAGGGGGCTTGGGACAGATACAATGAGCAGTTCTTC

d_gene: -
abundance: few
j_gene: TRBJ1-1
v_gene: TRBV7-2
CDR3aa: CASSGQVNTEAFF
CDR3nt: TGTGCCAGCAGCGGACAAGTGAACACTGAAGCTTTCTTT

d_gene: TRBD1
abundance: -
j_gene: TRBJ2-5
v_gene: TRBV19
CDR3aa: CASSTGTGGKQYF
CDR3nt: TGTGCCAGTAGTACCGGGACAGGGGGCAAGCAGTACTTC

d_gene: TRBD1
abundance: -
j_gene: TRBJ2-1
v_gene: TRBV10-3
CDR3aa: CAMRAGQGNNEQFF
CDR3nt: TGTGCCATGCGGGCCGGACAGGGAAACAATGAGCAGTTCTTC

d_gene: TRBD1
abundance: -
j_gene: TRBJ2-1
v_gene: TRBV7-9
CDR3aa: CASSPLDRGNEQFF
CDR3nt: TGTGCCAGCAGCCCTTTAGACAGGGGCAATGAGCAGTTCTTC

d_gene: TRBD1
abundance: -
j_gene: TRBJ1-2
v_gene: TRBV28
CDR3aa: CASRDSVYGYTF
CDR3nt: TGTGCCAGTAGGGACAGTGTCTATGGCTACACCTTC

d_gene: -
abundance: -
j_gene: TRBJ2-7
v_gene: TRBV6-6
CDR3aa: CASRSSPGEQYF
CDR3nt: TGTGCCAGCAGGAGTAGTCCGGGGGAGCAGTACTTC

d_gene: TRBD1
abundance: -
j_gene: TRBJ2-4
v_gene: TRBV5-5
CDR3aa: CASSSLRTGENIQYF
CDR3nt: TGTGCCAGCAGCTCCCTGCGGACAGGGGAAAACATTCAGTACTTC

d_gene: -
abundance: -
j_gene: TRBJ2-7
v_gene: TRBV5-6
CDR3aa: CASSFATYEQYF
CDR3nt: TGTGCCAGCAGCTTCGCGACCTACGAGCAGTACTTC

d_gene: -
abundance: -
j_gene: TRBJ1-6
v_gene: TRBV19
CDR3aa: CASTFQGTNSPLHF
CDR3nt: TGTGCCAGTACCTTCCAGGGAACCAATTCACCCCTCCACTTT

d_gene: -
abundance: few
j_gene: TRBJ2-1
v_gene: TRBV6-4
CDR3aa: CASSDRDSGEQFF
CDR3nt: TGTGCCAGCAGTGACCGGGACTCGGGGGAGCAGTTCTTC

d_gene: -
abundance: -
j_gene: TRBJ2-3
v_gene: TRBV7-8
CDR3aa: CASSLVPGADTQYF
CDR3nt: TGTGCCAGCAGCTTAGTACCCGGGGCAGATACGCAGTATTTT

d_gene: -
abundance: -
j_gene: TRBJ2-1
v_gene: TRBV9
CDR3aa: CASSPLTGAYNEQFF
CDR3nt: TGTGCCAGCAGCCCACTGACAGGCGCTTACAATGAGCAGTTCTTC

d_gene: -
abundance: -
j_gene: TRBJ1-2
v_gene: TRBV19
CDR3aa: CASSIGEVGLWGYTF
CDR3nt: TGTGCCAGTAGTATAGGGGAGGTGGGACTTTGGGGCTACACCTTC

d_gene: TRBD1
abundance: -
j_gene: TRBJ1-2
v_gene: TRBV7-2
CDR3aa: CASSSRQGIYGYTF
CDR3nt: TGTGCCAGCAGCTCAAGACAGGGGATCTATGGCTACACCTTC